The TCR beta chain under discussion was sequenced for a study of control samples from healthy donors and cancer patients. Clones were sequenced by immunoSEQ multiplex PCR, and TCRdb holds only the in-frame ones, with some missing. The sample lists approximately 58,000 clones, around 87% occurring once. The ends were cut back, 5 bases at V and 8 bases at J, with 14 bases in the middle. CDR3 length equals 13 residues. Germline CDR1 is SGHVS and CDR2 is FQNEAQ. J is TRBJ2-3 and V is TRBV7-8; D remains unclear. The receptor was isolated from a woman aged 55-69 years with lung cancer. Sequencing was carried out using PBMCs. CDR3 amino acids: CASSPSATPTQYF. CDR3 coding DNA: TGTGCCAGCAGCCCTTCAGCTACTCCTACGCAGTATTTT.